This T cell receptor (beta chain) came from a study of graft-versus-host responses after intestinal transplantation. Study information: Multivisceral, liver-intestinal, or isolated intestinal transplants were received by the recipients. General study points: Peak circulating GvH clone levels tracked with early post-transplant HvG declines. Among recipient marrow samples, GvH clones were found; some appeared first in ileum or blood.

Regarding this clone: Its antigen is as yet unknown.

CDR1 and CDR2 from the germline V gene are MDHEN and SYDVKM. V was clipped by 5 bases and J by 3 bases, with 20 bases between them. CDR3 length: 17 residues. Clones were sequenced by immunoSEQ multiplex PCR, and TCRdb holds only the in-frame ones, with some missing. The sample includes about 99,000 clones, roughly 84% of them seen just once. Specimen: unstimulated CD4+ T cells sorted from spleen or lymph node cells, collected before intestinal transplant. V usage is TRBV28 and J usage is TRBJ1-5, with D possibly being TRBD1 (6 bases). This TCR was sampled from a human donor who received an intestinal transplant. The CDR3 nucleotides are TGTGCCAGCAGTCCCTACCGACAGGTGACGTTCAATCAGCCCCAGCATTTT. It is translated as CASSPYRQVTFNQPQHF.